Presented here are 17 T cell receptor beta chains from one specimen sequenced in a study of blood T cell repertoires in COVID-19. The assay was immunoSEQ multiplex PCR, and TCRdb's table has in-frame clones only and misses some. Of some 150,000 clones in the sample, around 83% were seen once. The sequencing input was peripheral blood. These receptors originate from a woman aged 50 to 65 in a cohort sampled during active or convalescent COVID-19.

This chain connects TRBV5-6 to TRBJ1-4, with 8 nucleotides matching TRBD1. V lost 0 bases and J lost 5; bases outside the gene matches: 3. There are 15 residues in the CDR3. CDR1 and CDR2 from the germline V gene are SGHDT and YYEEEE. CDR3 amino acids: CASSLVQGGNEKLFF. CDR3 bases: TGTGCCAGCAGCTTGGTACAGGGGGGCAATGAAAAACTGTTTTTT.

The chain's CDR3 is CASSPGQGSPGGGYTF. Written as DNA, the CDR3 is TGTGCCAGCAGTCCCGGACAGGGTTCCCCTGGCGGTGGCTACACCTTC. The V call is TRBV3-1 (or the pseudogene TRBV3-2), the J call TRBJ1-2; 8 nucleotides line up with TRBD1. Germline-derived CDR1 and CDR2 are LGHDT and YNNKEL (reference sequence). The CDR3 has 16 residues. The V segment lost 6 bases and the J segment 7 bases; nucleotides outside the gene matches: 16.

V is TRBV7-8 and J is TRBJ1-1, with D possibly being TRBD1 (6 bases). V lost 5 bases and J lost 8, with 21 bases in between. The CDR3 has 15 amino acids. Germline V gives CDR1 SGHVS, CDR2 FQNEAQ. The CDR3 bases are TGTGCCAGCAGCACAGCTCAGGGGTGGGGTTGGGAAGCTTTCTTT. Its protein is CASSTAQGWGWEAFF. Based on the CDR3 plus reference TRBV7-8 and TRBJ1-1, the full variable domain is GAGVSQSPRYKVAKRGQDVALRCDPISGHVSLFWYQQALGQGPEFLTYFQNEAQLDKSGLPSDRFFAERPEGSVSTLKIQRTQQEDSAVYLCASSTAQGWGWEAFFGQGTRLTVV.

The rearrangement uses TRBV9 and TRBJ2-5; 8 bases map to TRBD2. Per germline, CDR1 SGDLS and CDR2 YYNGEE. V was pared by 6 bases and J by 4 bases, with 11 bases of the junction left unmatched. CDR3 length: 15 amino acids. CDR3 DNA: TGTGCCAGCAACCCTAGCGGGTCATGGGGAGAGACCCAGTACTTC. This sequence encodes CASNPSGSWGETQYF.

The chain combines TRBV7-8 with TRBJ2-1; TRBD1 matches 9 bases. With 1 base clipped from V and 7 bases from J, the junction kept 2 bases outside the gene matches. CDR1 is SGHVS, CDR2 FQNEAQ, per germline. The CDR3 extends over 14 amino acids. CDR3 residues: CASSLGGQGNEQFF. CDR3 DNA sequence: TGTGCCAGCAGCTTAGGTGGACAGGGGAATGAGCAGTTCTTC. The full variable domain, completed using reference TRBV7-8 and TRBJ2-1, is GAGVSQSPRYKVAKRGQDVALRCDPISGHVSLFWYQQALGQGPEFLTYFQNEAQLDKSGLPSDRFFAERPEGSVSTLKIQRTQQEDSAVYLCASSLGGQGNEQFFGPGTRLTVL.

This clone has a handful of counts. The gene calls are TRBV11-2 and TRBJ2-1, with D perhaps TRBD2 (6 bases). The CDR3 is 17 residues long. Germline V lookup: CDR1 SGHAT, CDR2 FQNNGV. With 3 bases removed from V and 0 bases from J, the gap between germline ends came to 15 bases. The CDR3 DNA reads TGTGCCAGCAGCTTGGGCGGGGCCCGGAGCTCCTACAATGAGCAGTTCTTC. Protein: CASSLGGARSSYNEQFF. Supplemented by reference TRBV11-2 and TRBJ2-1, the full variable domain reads EAGVAQSPRYKIIEKRQSVAFWCNPISGHATLYWYQQILGQGPKLLIQFQNNGVVDDSQLPKDRFSAERLKGVDSTLKIQPAKLEDSAVYLCASSLGGARSSYNEQFFGPGTRLTVL.

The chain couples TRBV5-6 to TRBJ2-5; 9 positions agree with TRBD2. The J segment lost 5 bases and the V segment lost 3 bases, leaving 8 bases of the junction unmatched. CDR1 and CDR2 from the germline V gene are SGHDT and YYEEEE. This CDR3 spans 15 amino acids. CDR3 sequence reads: CASSSGTSSRETQYF. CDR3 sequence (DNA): TGTGCCAGCAGCTCAGGGACTAGCTCGCGTGAGACCCAGTACTTC.

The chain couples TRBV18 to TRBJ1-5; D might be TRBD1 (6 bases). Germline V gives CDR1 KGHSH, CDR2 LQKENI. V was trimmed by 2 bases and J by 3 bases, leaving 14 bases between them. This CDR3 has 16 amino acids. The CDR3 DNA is TGTGCCAGCTCACCAACACAGGGCACAGTCAATCAGCCCCAGCATTTT. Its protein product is CASSPTQGTVNQPQHF.

CDR3 amino acids: CASSEIAGNQPQHF. The CDR3 DNA is TGTGCCAGCAGTGAGATAGCCGGCAATCAGCCCCAGCATTTT. This sequence joins TRBV2 and TRBJ1-5; D is undetermined. Trimming cost V 3 bases and J 2 bases, with 8 bases left between them. Germline assignment: CDR1 SNHLY and CDR2 FYNNEI. This CDR3 region has 14 residues.

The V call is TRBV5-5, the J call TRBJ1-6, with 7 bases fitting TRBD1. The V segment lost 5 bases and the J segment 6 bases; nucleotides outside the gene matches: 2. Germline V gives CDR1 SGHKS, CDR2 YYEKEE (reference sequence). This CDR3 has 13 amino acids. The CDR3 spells CASRGQFNSPLHF. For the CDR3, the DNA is TGTGCCAGCAGGGGACAGTTTAATTCACCCCTCCACTTT.

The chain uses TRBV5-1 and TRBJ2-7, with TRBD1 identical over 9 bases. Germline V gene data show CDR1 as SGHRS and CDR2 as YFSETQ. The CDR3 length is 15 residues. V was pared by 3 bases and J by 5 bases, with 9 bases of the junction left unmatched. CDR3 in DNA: TGCGCCAGCAGCTCAGCCGGGACAGGGACCGACGAGCAGTACTTC. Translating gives CASSSAGTGTDEQYF.

The CDR3 sequence is CASSQDWGAGGTDTQYF. The CDR3 region has the DNA TGTGCCAGCAGCCAAGATTGGGGAGCGGGGGGCACAGATACGCAGTATTTT. The genes are TRBV3-1 (or the pseudogene TRBV3-2) and TRBJ2-3, with TRBD2 matching 8 bases. This CDR3 has 17 amino acids. Germline V CDR1 and CDR2: LGHDT, YNNKEL (reference sequence). V shed 0 bases and J 1 base; nucleotides not matched to a gene: 6.

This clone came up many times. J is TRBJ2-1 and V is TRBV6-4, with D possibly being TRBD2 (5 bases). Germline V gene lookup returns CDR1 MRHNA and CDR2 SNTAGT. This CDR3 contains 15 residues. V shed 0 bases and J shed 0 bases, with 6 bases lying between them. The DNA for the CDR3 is TGTGCCAGCAGTGACTCGGCGGGCTCCTACAATGAGCAGTTCTTC. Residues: CASSDSAGSYNEQFF.

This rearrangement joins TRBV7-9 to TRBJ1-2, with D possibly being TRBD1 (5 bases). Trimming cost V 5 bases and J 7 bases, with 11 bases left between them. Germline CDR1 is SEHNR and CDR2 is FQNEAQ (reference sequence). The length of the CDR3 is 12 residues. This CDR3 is CASSPGGVGYTF. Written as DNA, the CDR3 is TGTGCCAGCAGCCCGGGAGGGGTTGGCTACACCTTC.

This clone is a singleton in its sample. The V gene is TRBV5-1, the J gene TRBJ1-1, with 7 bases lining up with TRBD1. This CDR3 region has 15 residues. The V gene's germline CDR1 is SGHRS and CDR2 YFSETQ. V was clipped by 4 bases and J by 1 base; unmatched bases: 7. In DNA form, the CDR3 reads TGCGCCAGCAGCCTAGGGACAGATGAGAACACTGAAGCTTTCTTT. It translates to CASSLGTDENTEAFF.

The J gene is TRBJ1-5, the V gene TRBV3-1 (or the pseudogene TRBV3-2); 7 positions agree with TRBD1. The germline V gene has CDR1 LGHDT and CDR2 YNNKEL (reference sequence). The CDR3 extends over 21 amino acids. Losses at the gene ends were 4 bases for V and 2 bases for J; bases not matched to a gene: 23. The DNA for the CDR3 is TGTGCCAGCAGCCCCTCGCCAATGCCCCCCGACAGGGAAGCGCGCAATCAGCCCCAGCATTTT. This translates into CASSPSPMPPDREARNQPQHF.

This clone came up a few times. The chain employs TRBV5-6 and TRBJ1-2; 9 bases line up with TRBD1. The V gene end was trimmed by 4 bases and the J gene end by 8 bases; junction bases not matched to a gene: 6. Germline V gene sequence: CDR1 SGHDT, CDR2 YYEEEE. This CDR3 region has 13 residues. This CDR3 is CASSLGQGWGYTF. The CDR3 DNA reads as TGTGCCAGCAGCCTGGGACAGGGTTGGGGCTACACCTTC.